This T cell receptor (beta chain) was captured in a study of beta chain features in type 1 diabetes. Study-wide results and caveats: There was a possibility that cDNA sequencing over-represented cells with high TCR expression.

With respect to this clone: The antigen remains undetermined.

V lost 6 bases, J lost 2 bases, and 14 bases lay in between. This CDR3 contains 15 residues. Per germline, CDR1 SNHLY and CDR2 FYNNEI. What was sequenced were expressed TCRB transcripts, since all of the isolated RNA had been reverse transcribed. Produced via immunoSEQ multiplex PCR; TCRdb's table is partial and in-frame only. The table lists hundreds of thousands of clones, about 11% of them singletons. Via CD45RO/CCR7/CD25/CD127/CD95/CD27, cells of the CD4+ naive, central memory, regulatory and stem cell-like memory subsets were sorted. The chain recombines TRBV2 with TRBJ1-3; possible D gene TRBD1, 6 bases. Sequenced material: naive CD4+ T cells from blood. This receptor was taken from a woman in her 30s in good health. The CDR3 is CASSVHQGTGNTIYF. CDR3 bases: TGTGCCAGCAGCGTCCATCAGGGGACTGGAAACACCATATATTTT.